These T cell receptor beta chains were read from a single sample in a study of T cells in Graves' hyperthyroidism and ophthalmopathy. TCRdb recomputed calls from the multiplex PCR reads with MiXCR, one row per CDR3 protein. The table records 660,000 or so distinct CDR3 sequences, about 45% of them present only once. The specimen sequenced was peripheral blood or thyroid tissue (not recorded which). The receptors derive from an adult man with Graves' disease, either hyperthyroidism or ophthalmopathy (not recorded which). Each CDR3 is given with its conserved first and last residue. D genes are given only for firm matches. Size is omitted from some rows. Given values are once, few, many or a class for expanded clones.

J gene,D gene,clone size,V gene,CDR3 protein,CDR3 DNA
TRBJ2-7,.,many,TRBV29-1,CSVEVDGGTYEQYF,TGCAGCGTTGAAGTGGACGGGGGAACCTACGAGCAGTACTTC
TRBJ1-6,.,many,TRBV6-5,CASSQVGVNSPLHF,TGTGCCAGCAGTCAAGTTGGGGTAAATTCACCCCTCCACTTT
TRBJ1-5,.,.,TRBV6-9,CASSYVVPGRGDNRPQHF,TGTGCCAGCAGTTACGTCGTACCGGGGCGCGGGGATAATCGGCCCCAGCATTTT
TRBJ1-2,TRBD1,.,TRBV29-1,CSDRQGLYYGYTF,TGCAGTGATCGACAGGGGCTATACTATGGCTACACCTTC
TRBJ1-1,.,many,TRBV15,CATSGSPRRRTEAFF,TGTGCCACCAGCGGGAGCCCCAGACGGCGGACTGAAGCTTTCTTT
TRBJ2-7,TRBD2,.,TRBV7-2,CASSLWTSSYEQYF,TGTGCCAGCAGCTTGTGGACTAGCAGCTACGAGCAGTACTTC
TRBJ1-1,.,.,TRBV20-1,CSAREDGPTEAFF,TGCAGTGCTAGAGAAGACGGGCCCACTGAAGCTTTCTTT
TRBJ1-2,TRBD1,.,TRBV24-1,CATSDAGTGDLNGYTF,TGTGCCACCAGTGATGCCGGGACAGGGGACTTAAATGGCTACACCTTC
TRBJ1-1,.,.,TRBV6-1,CASRDQGYTEAFF,TGTGCCAGCAGAGATCAGGGGTACACTGAAGCTTTCTTT
TRBJ2-5,TRBD2,.,TRBV19,CASSRRLREAQYF,TGTGCCAGTAGTAGACGGTTACGGGAGGCCCAGTACTTC
TRBJ2-7,.,.,TRBV5-1,CASSLQSVSYEQYF,TGCGCCAGCAGCTTGCAGTCAGTCTCCTACGAGCAGTACTTC
TRBJ1-5,TRBD1,.,TRBV20-1,CSARRVSGTDDQPQHF,TGCAGTGCTAGGCGGGTTAGCGGGACAGACGATCAGCCCCAGCATTTT
TRBJ2-2,.,few,TRBV5-1,CATSLAYNTGELFF,TGCGCCACGTCACTAGCCTATAACACCGGGGAGCTGTTTTTT
TRBJ2-2,.,.,TRBV11-2,CASSVVPRGTGELFF,TGTGCCAGCAGCGTTGTACCCCGAGGCACCGGGGAGCTGTTTTTT
TRBJ1-1,TRBD1,.,TRBV7-9,CASSLGGQGVTEAFF,TGTGCCAGCAGCTTAGGCGGACAGGGGGTCACTGAAGCTTTCTTT
TRBJ2-2,.,few,TRBV9,CASSVAAASTGELFF,TGTGCCAGCAGCGTAGCGGCAGCGAGCACCGGGGAGCTGTTTTTT
TRBJ2-5,TRBD1,.,TRBV9,CASSETGGGKTQYF,TGTGCCAGCAGCGAGACAGGGGGCGGAAAGACCCAGTACTTC
TRBJ1-4,.,.,TRBV20-1,CSALGLVDEKLFF,TGCAGTGCTTTAGGGTTGGTGGATGAAAAACTGTTTTTT
TRBJ1-5,.,.,TRBV15,CATSRNGSQKSAPCQPQHF,TGTGCCACCAGCAGGAACGGGTCGCAAAAATCTGCCCCGTGTCAGCCCCAGCATTTT
TRBJ1-2,TRBD1,many,TRBV29-1,CSVGQGADGYTF,TGCAGCGTTGGACAGGGGGCGGATGGCTACACCTTC
TRBJ1-2,.,.,TRBV29-1,CSVDGYYGYTF,TGCAGCGTGGACGGGTACTATGGCTACACCTTC
TRBJ2-5,.,.,TRBV7-9,CASSQVPGEQETQYF,TGTGCCAGCAGCCAAGTTCCCGGGGAGCAAGAGACCCAGTACTTC
TRBJ1-1,.,once,TRBV7-9,CASSPPVLDEAFF,TGTGCCAGCTCACCACCGGTCCTTGATGAAGCTTTCTTT
TRBJ1-3,.,.,TRBV7-3,CASSLGRGLLSGNTIYF,TGTGCCAGCAGCTTAGGCAGGGGCCTACTCTCTGGAAACACCATATATTTT
TRBJ1-4,TRBD1,once,TRBV5-6,CASRQQGFEKLFF,TGTGCCAGCAGACAACAGGGGTTTGAAAAACTGTTTTTT
TRBJ1-1,TRBD1,.,TRBV5-1,CASSPDRVGDTEAFF,TGCGCCAGCAGCCCGGACAGGGTTGGGGACACTGAAGCTTTCTTT
TRBJ1-2,.,many,TRBV27,CASSPGVPYGYTF,TGTGCCAGCAGCCCAGGGGTTCCCTATGGCTACACCTTC
TRBJ2-5,TRBD1,few,TRBV6-6,CASSGTGYQETQYF,TGTGCCAGCAGCGGGACAGGGTACCAAGAGACCCAGTACTTC
TRBJ1-2,.,once,TRBV7-9,CASSYPAGRDYGYTF,TGTGCCAGCAGTTACCCGGCAGGAAGGGACTATGGCTACACCTTC
TRBJ2-2,TRBD2,.,TRBV7-3,CASSESGTSGELLF,TGTGCCAGCAGTGAATCCGGGACTAGCGGGGAGCTGCTTTTT
TRBJ2-7,.,.,TRBV20-1,CSATDLGYYEQYF,TGCAGTGCTACTGATTTGGGGTACTACGAGCAGTACTTC
TRBJ2-7,TRBD2,few,TRBV5-4,CASSPGGLAGESYEQYF,TGTGCCAGCAGCCCAGGGGGACTAGCGGGAGAGTCCTACGAGCAGTACTTC
TRBJ2-6,TRBD2,.,TRBV7-3,CASSVAGVAGANVLTF,TGTGCCAGCAGCGTCGCGGGGGTAGCTGGGGCCAACGTCCTGACTTTC
TRBJ2-5,TRBD2,few,TRBV20-1,CSARGTSGRETQYF,TGCAGTGCTAGAGGGACTAGCGGGCGGGAGACCCAGTACTTC
TRBJ1-5,.,few,TRBV13,CASSLRHHQPQHF,TGTGCCAGCAGCTTGAGACACCATCAGCCCCAGCATTTT
TRBJ1-2,TRBD1,.,TRBV7-9,CASSTTLASVPGQGIYGYTF,TGTGCCAGCAGCACAACCTTAGCCTCCGTCCCGGGACAGGGAATCTATGGCTACACCTTC
TRBJ1-2,TRBD1,.,TRBV29-1,CSVAGDRTGGYTF,TGCAGCGTTGCCGGGGACAGGACTGGCGGCTACACCTTC
TRBJ1-5,TRBD1,.,TRBV2,CASLGQGSNQPQHF,TGTGCCAGCCTGGGACAGGGCAGCAATCAGCCCCAGCATTTT
TRBJ2-7,TRBD2,.,TRBV29-1,CSPGLVSEQYF,TGCAGCCCCGGACTAGTAAGCGAGCAGTACTTC
TRBJ1-5,.,.,TRBV24-1,CATSGGRYSQPQHF,TGTGCCACCAGTGGTGGCAGATACAGTCAGCCCCAGCATTTT
TRBJ1-1,.,.,TRBV11-2,CASSFRQHTEAFF,TGTGCCAGCAGCTTCCGACAGCACACTGAAGCTTTCTTT
TRBJ1-5,.,.,TRBV15,CATSRVGAGQPQHF,TGTGCCACCAGCAGAGTTGGGGCAGGTCAGCCCCAGCATTTT
TRBJ2-5,TRBD2,few,TRBV7-9,CASNPLAGRETQYF,TGTGCCAGCAATCCACTAGCGGGACGAGAGACCCAGTACTTC
TRBJ1-6,TRBD1,.,TRBV19,CASSPRTGNSPLHF,TGTGCCAGCAGTCCACGGACAGGGAATTCACCCCTCCACTTT
TRBJ1-2,.,.,TRBV7-8,CASSWNREANYGYTF,TGTGCCAGCAGCTGGAACAGGGAAGCTAACTATGGCTACACCTTC
TRBJ1-2,.,.,TRBV19,CASSHRNNYGYTF,TGTGCCAGTAGTCACAGGAATAACTATGGCTACACCTTC
TRBJ2-5,.,many,TRBV24-1,CATSDYETQYF,TGTGCCACCAGTGATTACGAGACCCAGTACTTC
TRBJ1-5,.,many,TRBV7-9,CASSRQNQPQHF,TGTGCCAGCAGCCGACAGAATCAGCCCCAGCATTTT
TRBJ1-1,.,.,TRBV7-6,CASSLASTGNTEAFF,TGTGCCAGCAGCTTAGCATCCACGGGGAACACTGAAGCTTTCTTT
TRBJ2-1,.,.,TRBV25-1,CASSEPGRSYNEQFF,TGTGCCAGCAGTGAACCAGGGCGCTCCTACAATGAGCAGTTCTTC
TRBJ1-2,.,.,TRBV10-3,CAISDRDTSHYGYTF,TGTGCCATCAGTGATCGCGACACATCCCACTATGGCTACACCTTC
TRBJ1-1,.,.,TRBV20-1,CSASWLVRVTEAFF,TGCAGTGCTAGTTGGTTGGTGCGTGTGACTGAAGCTTTCTTT
TRBJ2-7,TRBD1,many,TRBV7-9,CASSFRDSGSYEQYF,TGTGCCAGCAGCTTCCGGGACAGCGGTTCCTACGAGCAGTACTTC
TRBJ2-7,.,many,TRBV7-6,CASSLPGPHEQYF,TGTGCCAGCAGCTTGCCGGGTCCCCACGAGCAGTACTTC
TRBJ2-7,TRBD2,many,TRBV7-9,CASGPLAGIEQYF,TGTGCCAGCGGTCCACTAGCGGGAATCGAGCAGTACTTC
TRBJ1-6,.,.,TRBV9,CASKLLGDSPLHF,TGTGCCAGCAAGTTGCTGGGAGATTCACCCCTCCACTTT
TRBJ1-5,.,.,TRBV2,CASSPPPNSNQPQHF,TGTGCCAGCAGCCCGCCTCCGAATAGCAATCAGCCCCAGCATTTT